These T cell receptor beta chains were read from a single sample in a study of blood T cell repertoires in COVID-19. This table comes from immunoSEQ multiplex PCR, and its TCRdb copy is limited to in-frame clones, with some not included. The sample carries under 250,000 clones, 80% recorded once. Sequences were obtained from PBMCs or T cells enriched from blood (not recorded which). All receptors come from a young man with acute COVID-19. Both conserved end residues are part of each CDR3. The D gene is left open where the match is weak. Size values are once, few and many counts, or a class for expanded clones, and some rows have none.

TGTGCCAGTAGTAATCCCCGGGACACACACCCACGTTTCCTAACGTATTTT CASSNPRDTHPRFLTYF NA TRBV19 NA TRBJ2-3
TGCGCCAGCAGTGAGTTGACAGGGCATGAGCAGTTCTTC CASSELTGHEQFF TRBD1 TRBV10-1 medium-sized TRBJ2-1
TGTGCCAGCAGTGAACAGGGGAACACTGAAGCTTTCTTT CASSEQGNTEAFF NA TRBV6-1 NA TRBJ1-1
TGTGCCAGCAGACATGACAGTCACGGCTACACCTTC CASRHDSHGYTF NA TRBV6-5 NA TRBJ1-2
TGTGCCAGCAGCTTAGCAGGGGACACTGAAGCTTTCTTT CASSLAGDTEAFF NA TRBV7-7 NA TRBJ1-1
TGTGCCAGCTCACCTCGACAGATAAGCTCCTACGAGCAGTACTTC CASSPRQISSYEQYF NA TRBV18 NA TRBJ2-7
TGTGCCAGCAGCTTAGGCCGACAAAGACGGCAAGAGACCCAGTACTTC CASSLGRQRRQETQYF NA TRBV13 NA TRBJ2-5
TGTGCCAGTAAACCCCTTGAAGGACAGGGGACTGAAAAACTGTTTTTT CASKPLEGQGTEKLFF TRBD1 TRBV19 NA TRBJ1-4
TGTGCCAGCAGCGTACAGGGGAGCACTGAAGCTTTCTTT CASSVQGSTEAFF NA TRBV9 NA TRBJ1-1
TGTGCCAGCAGAGGGGTAAATCAGCCCCAGCATTTT CASRGVNQPQHF NA TRBV6-5 NA TRBJ1-5
TGTGCCAGCAGCTTCGGCACTGAAGCTTTCTTT CASSFGTEAFF NA TRBV7-3 NA TRBJ1-1
TGCAGCGGTACGGGACAGGGACCCGAAAAACTGTTTTTT CSGTGQGPEKLFF TRBD1 TRBV29-1 NA TRBJ1-4
TGTGCCTGGAGTACGGACTATGGCTACACCTTC CAWSTDYGYTF NA TRBV30 NA TRBJ1-2
TGTGCCAGCAGTGTCGTAAGGGGCGCGTCGAGTGATGAAAAACTGTTTTTT CASSVVRGASSDEKLFF NA TRBV6-1 many TRBJ1-4
TGTGCCAGCAGCTCCCGTAAGTCCCCTTTCACTGTTGAGGACACTGAAGCTTTCTTT CASSSRKSPFTVEDTEAFF NA TRBV9 few TRBJ1-1
TGTGCCATCAGAGAAGCCCATCAGAACACTGAAGCTTTCTTT CAIREAHQNTEAFF NA TRBV10-3 NA TRBJ1-1
TGTGCCAGCAGCCAAGTCTCAGGGGTGACCGGGGAGCTGTTTTTT CASSQVSGVTGELFF NA TRBV14 NA TRBJ2-2
TGTGCCAGCAGTCCCCGGGACTATGGCTACACCTTC CASSPRDYGYTF NA TRBV28 NA TRBJ1-2
TGTGCCAGCAGCCAAGAACCCCCGGTGCTGTACTTC CASSQEPPVLYF NA TRBV3-1/TRBV3-2 NA TRBJ2-5
TGCAGCGTTGCACAGGGGAATAAAGGCTACACCTTC CSVAQGNKGYTF TRBD1 TRBV29-1 NA TRBJ1-2
TGTGCCAGCAGCGTAACTAGCGGGGGGCGCACAGATACGCAGTATTTT CASSVTSGGRTDTQYF TRBD2 TRBV9 few TRBJ2-3
TGTGCCAGCAGTTTGAGGGGGCCGCCGTTCTTC CASSLRGPPFF TRBD1 TRBV7-6 NA TRBJ2-1
TGTGCCAGCAGTTTAGTCGGCGGCTACGAGCAGTACTTC CASSLVGGYEQYF NA TRBV12-3/TRBV12-4 few TRBJ2-7
TGTGCCAGTAGCCCCGACAGGATACAGCCCCAGCATTTT CASSPDRIQPQHF NA TRBV19 NA TRBJ1-5
TGTGCCAGCAGCCAAGTCGGTAGCGGGGGTCCAGATACGCAGTATTTT CASSQVGSGGPDTQYF TRBD2 TRBV3-1/TRBV3-2 NA TRBJ2-3
TGTGCCAGCAGGACAGGCGTCTATGGCTACACCTTC CASRTGVYGYTF NA TRBV6-5 NA TRBJ1-2
TGTGCCAGCAGTTACTTCAGCGCCGGGGAGCTGTTTTTT CASSYFSAGELFF NA TRBV6-5 NA TRBJ2-2
TGTGCCAGCAGTTTGAGGCAGGGAAGCAATCAGCCCCAGCATTTT CASSLRQGSNQPQHF NA TRBV28 NA TRBJ1-5
TGTGCCAGCAGCCAGGGCACGAACACCGGGGAGCTGTTTTTT CASSQGTNTGELFF NA TRBV3-1/TRBV3-2 NA TRBJ2-2
TGTGCCAGCAGTCCGACAGACCCCTCCTACAATGAGCAGTTCTTC CASSPTDPSYNEQFF NA TRBV2 NA TRBJ2-1
TGTGCCAGCAGTCCCTCCGGACCCGGGACAGGGGTCTACAATGAGCAGTTCTTC CASSPSGPGTGVYNEQFF TRBD1 TRBV28 NA TRBJ2-1
TGTGCCACCAGCAGAGATGGCAGTTCTGAAGCTTTCTTT CATSRDGSSEAFF NA TRBV15 NA TRBJ1-1
TGTGCCAGCAGCGTGGAGGGGTATAATTCACCCCTCCACTTT CASSVEGYNSPLHF NA TRBV7-9 NA TRBJ1-6
TGTGCCAGCAGACAGGGAGTCGGAAACACCATATATTTT CASRQGVGNTIYF NA TRBV2 NA TRBJ1-3
TGTGCCACCAGTGTTGGGGGGGCGGCCGTCCGGCCCCAGCATTTT CATSVGGAAVRPQHF NA TRBV24-1 NA TRBJ1-5